These T cell receptor beta chains were read from a single sample in a study of vaccination and CD4 T cells after COVID-19. For these TCRs, the target antigens are not known. Via MiXCR, TCRdb re-called the PCR reads, giving one row per CDR3 protein. Here the sample spans 7,000 or so distinct CDR3 sequences, 60% to 70% being singletons. Source material: CD4+ T cells from blood, cultured in vitro. The receptor set was obtained from a human donor who had recovered from COVID-19. Each CDR3 is given with its conserved first and last residue. D genes are given only for firm matches. Size is omitted from some rows. Given values are once, few, many or a class for expanded clones.

size: few
D: NA
length: 17
V: TRBV20-1
J: TRBJ1-5
DNA: TGCAGTGCTATCCGTGGGGCCCACCCGACCCCCAATCAGCCCCAGCATTTT
CDR3: CSAIRGAHPTPNQPQHF

size: once
D: TRBD1
length: 14
V: TRBV27
J: TRBJ1-1
DNA: TGTGCCAGCAGTCCCGGGACAGGAGGTACTGAAGCTTTCTTT
CDR3: CASSPGTGGTEAFF

size: NA
D: NA
length: 14
V: TRBV27
J: TRBJ2-7
DNA: TGTGCCAGCAGAGAACAGGGTTCAGGGTACGAGCAGTACTTC
CDR3: CASREQGSGYEQYF

size: NA
D: NA
length: 15
V: TRBV6-1
J: TRBJ1-3
DNA: TGTGCCAGCAGTCCCCAGGGACACTCTGGAAACACCATATATTTT
CDR3: CASSPQGHSGNTIYF

size: once
D: NA
length: 14
V: TRBV6-1
J: TRBJ2-3
DNA: TGTGCCAGCAGTGATCGGGGGCCGACAGATACGCAGTATTTT
CDR3: CASSDRGPTDTQYF

size: NA
D: TRBD1
length: 15
V: TRBV6-1
J: TRBJ1-5
DNA: TGTGCCAGCGGACCGACAGGGATTAGCAATCAGCCCCAGCATTTT
CDR3: CASGPTGISNQPQHF

size: NA
D: NA
length: 15
V: TRBV6-1
J: TRBJ1-1
DNA: TGTGCCAGCAGTGAACTCCCCCACCCCTACACTGAAGCTTTCTTT
CDR3: CASSELPHPYTEAFF

size: NA
D: TRBD1
length: 20
V: TRBV7-9
J: TRBJ1-1
DNA: TGTGCCAGTTCCAACCGGGACAGGGGACTCCCCCCATCTGGGAACACTGAAGCTTTCTTT
CDR3: CASSNRDRGLPPSGNTEAFF

size: few
D: TRBD1
length: 15
V: TRBV10-3
J: TRBJ2-5
DNA: TGTGCCATCAGACCCGGGACAGGGAATTTCGGGACCCAGTACTTC
CDR3: CAIRPGTGNFGTQYF

size: NA
D: NA
length: 12
V: TRBV7-9
J: TRBJ2-1
DNA: TGTGCCAGCAGCTGGGATACAGGGCAGGGTTTCTTC
CDR3: CASSWDTGQGFF

size: NA
D: NA
length: 15
V: TRBV20-1
J: TRBJ2-3
DNA: TGCAGTGCTAGAAAGGGGGCGGGAGTCGGAGATACGCAGTATTTT
CDR3: CSARKGAGVGDTQYF

size: NA
D: NA
length: 13
V: TRBV19
J: TRBJ2-7
DNA: TGTGCCAGTAGTATGAGAGTTGGGACATTGCAGTACTTC
CDR3: CASSMRVGTLQYF

size: NA
D: NA
length: 15
V: TRBV20-1
J: TRBJ1-2
DNA: TGCAGTGCTAGAGACCCCCTCCCGGGATTCTATGGCTACACCTTC
CDR3: CSARDPLPGFYGYTF

size: NA
D: NA
length: 16
V: TRBV7-6
J: TRBJ2-2
DNA: TGTGCCAGCAGCTTAGAGACAGGCACGAACACCGGGGAGCTGTTTTTT
CDR3: CASSLETGTNTGELFF

size: NA
D: NA
length: 14
V: TRBV6-2/TRBV6-3
J: TRBJ1-6
DNA: TGTGCCAGCAGTTACTACAGGGTGTATTCACCCCTCCACTTT
CDR3: CASSYYRVYSPLHF

size: NA
D: TRBD2
length: 14
V: TRBV5-1
J: TRBJ2-3
DNA: TGCGCCAGCAGCTTGGGCGGGAGAACAGATACGCAGTATTTT
CDR3: CASSLGGRTDTQYF

size: NA
D: NA
length: 13
V: TRBV6-2/TRBV6-3
J: TRBJ2-3
DNA: TGTGCCAGCAGTTCGATTAGCTCAGATACGCAGTATTTT
CDR3: CASSSISSDTQYF

size: NA
D: NA
length: 15
V: TRBV7-2
J: TRBJ2-5
DNA: TGTGCCAGCAGCTTTAATGGGGGGCACCAAGAGACCCAGTACTTC
CDR3: CASSFNGGHQETQYF

size: NA
D: NA
length: 13
V: TRBV11-2
J: TRBJ2-3
DNA: TGTGCCAGCAGCCCCGCCGGCACAGATACGCAGTATTTT
CDR3: CASSPAGTDTQYF

size: NA
D: TRBD2
length: 15
V: TRBV20-1
J: TRBJ2-1
DNA: TGCAGTGCTCTCCGAGGGAGGGACCTCTACAATGAGCAGTTCTTC
CDR3: CSALRGRDLYNEQFF

size: few
D: NA
length: 16
V: TRBV27
J: TRBJ1-2
DNA: TGTGCCAGCAGTTTATGGGGCAGGGATCAAAACTATGGCTACACCTTC
CDR3: CASSLWGRDQNYGYTF

size: few
D: TRBD2
length: 19
V: TRBV19
J: TRBJ2-7
DNA: TGTGCCAGTAGTATTAAGTTTCCAGCGGGGGGGCGGAGCGCCTACGAGCAGTACTTC
CDR3: CASSIKFPAGGRSAYEQYF

size: NA
D: TRBD2
length: 12
V: TRBV20-1
J: TRBJ2-2
DNA: TGCAGTGCTAGTGCGGGGGACGGGGAGCTGTTTTTT
CDR3: CSASAGDGELFF

size: NA
D: NA
length: 13
V: TRBV6-2/TRBV6-3
J: TRBJ1-5
DNA: TGTGCCAGCAGCACGACCATGAATCAGCCCCAGCATTTT
CDR3: CASSTTMNQPQHF

size: NA
D: NA
length: 18
V: TRBV4-2
J: TRBJ1-2
DNA: TGTGCCAGCAGCCAAGAGCGGCCCCGGACAGTTTATAACTATGGCTACACCTTC
CDR3: CASSQERPRTVYNYGYTF

size: NA
D: NA
length: 13
V: TRBV7-2
J: TRBJ2-3
DNA: TGTGCCAGCAGCTTACTCCAGCGAGATACGCAGTATTTT
CDR3: CASSLLQRDTQYF

size: NA
D: TRBD1
length: 12
V: TRBV10-3
J: TRBJ1-2
DNA: TGTGCCATCAGCAAGGGACAGGAGGGCTACACCTTC
CDR3: CAISKGQEGYTF

size: once
D: NA
length: 14
V: TRBV12-5
J: TRBJ2-2
DNA: TGTGCTAGTGGCCCCACAGGGATCACCGGGGAGCTGTTTTTT
CDR3: CASGPTGITGELFF

size: NA
D: NA
length: 16
V: TRBV6-1
J: TRBJ1-5
DNA: TGTGCCAGCAGTCATGCGAGGGTGGTAGGCAATCAGCCCCAGCATTTT
CDR3: CASSHARVVGNQPQHF

size: NA
D: TRBD1
length: 14
V: TRBV15
J: TRBJ2-7
DNA: TGTGCCACCAGCAGCGGGGGACAGGGCTACGAGCAGTACTTC
CDR3: CATSSGGQGYEQYF

size: NA
D: TRBD2
length: 15
V: TRBV20-1
J: TRBJ2-3
DNA: TGCAGTGCTCCGAATACCCGGGAGGCAACAGATACGCAGTATTTT
CDR3: CSAPNTREATDTQYF

size: NA
D: NA
length: 13
V: TRBV20-1
J: TRBJ2-5
DNA: TGCAGTGCTAGAGATCCCCACTGGGAGACCCAGTACTTC
CDR3: CSARDPHWETQYF

size: NA
D: TRBD2
length: 14
V: TRBV7-2
J: TRBJ2-1
DNA: TGTGCCAGCAGCTTCATCGGCGGGGGTACGGCGCAGTTCTTC
CDR3: CASSFIGGGTAQFF

size: few
D: NA
length: 14
V: TRBV20-1
J: TRBJ1-1
DNA: TGCAGTGCTAGCATCCCGCCTATGAACACTGAAGCTTTCTTT
CDR3: CSASIPPMNTEAFF

size: few
D: NA
length: 17
V: TRBV6-5
J: TRBJ1-1
DNA: TGTGCCAGCAGTTACTGGCAGGGAAACCATCAGAACACTGAAGCTTTCTTT
CDR3: CASSYWQGNHQNTEAFF

size: NA
D: NA
length: 13
V: TRBV6-2/TRBV6-3
J: TRBJ1-2
DNA: TGTGCCAGCAGGCGGGAAGGCGACTATGGCTACACCTTC
CDR3: CASRREGDYGYTF

size: NA
D: NA
length: 10
V: TRBV20-1
J: TRBJ2-5
DNA: TGCAGTGCTAGGGACCAGAGCCAGTACTTC
CDR3: CSARDQSQYF

size: few
D: NA
length: 14
V: TRBV20-1
J: TRBJ2-7
DNA: TGCAGTGCTAGAGATGTAGCGGACCGCTACGAGCAGTACTTC
CDR3: CSARDVADRYEQYF

size: NA
D: TRBD1
length: 14
V: TRBV6-2/TRBV6-3
J: TRBJ1-5
DNA: TGTGCCAGCAGTGACAGGGCGTCCAATCAGCCCCAGCATTTT
CDR3: CASSDRASNQPQHF

size: large
D: NA
length: 15
V: TRBV11-2
J: TRBJ1-5
DNA: TGTGCCAGCAGCTTAGTGGGGGGAAGCAATCAGCCCCAGCATTTT
CDR3: CASSLVGGSNQPQHF